These 30 T cell receptor beta chains originate from one sample sequenced in a study of ipilimumab plus nivolumab after autologous stem cell transplantation. The method was immunoSEQ multiplex PCR; TCRdb's version includes in-frame clones alone and lacks a portion of them. In the table there are some 6,100 clones, 75% to 90% of which are singletons. This specimen consisted of PBMCs, obtained in a trial of ipilimumab plus nivolumab as post-transplant consolidation. All receptors come from a female donor with multiple myeloma.

The chain recombines TRBV28 with TRBJ2-2; weak D call: TRBD1 (6 bases). Trimming left V 6 bases short and J 4 bases short, with 12 bases between. The CDR3 has 14 amino acids. CDR1 MDHEN and CDR2 SYDVKM come from the germline V gene. The CDR3 sequence is CASSPRGITGELFF. The CDR3 DNA sequence: TGTGCCAGCAGCCCCAGGGGCATCACCGGGGAGCTGTTTTTT. The full variable domain, in which reference TRBV28 and TRBJ2-2 provide the parts outside the CDR3, is DVKVTQSSRYLVKRTGEKVFLECVQDMDHENMFWYRQDPGLGLRLIYFSYDVKMKEKGDIPEGYSVSREKKERFSLILESASTNQTSMYLCASSPRGITGELFFGEGSRLTVL.

V is TRBV5-5 and J is TRBJ2-2, with 8 bases matching TRBD2. Germline-derived CDR1 and CDR2 are SGHKS and YYEKEE (reference sequence). This CDR3 is built from 17 residues. V was clipped by 3 bases and J by 0 bases; unmatched bases: 7. In nucleotides, the CDR3 is TGTGCCAGCAGCTCGCCCGGGGGGGCTTCGAACACCGGGGAGCTGTTTTTT. This encodes CASSSPGGASNTGELFF.

This chain connects TRBV7-9 to TRBJ1-1, with D hard to call. This CDR3 contains 14 residues. Germline assignment: CDR1 SEHNR and CDR2 FQNEAQ (reference sequence). V lost 2 bases and J lost 11, with 18 bases in between. The DNA of the CDR3 is TGTGCCAGCAGCTTAAGGGAGCGTGGCGCGGAGGCTTTCTTT. Translating gives CASSLRERGAEAFF. Together with reference TRBV7-9 and TRBJ1-1, the CDR3 gives the full variable domain: DTGVSQNPRHKITKRGQNVTFRCDPISEHNRLYWYRQTLGQGPEFLTYFQNEAQLEKSRLLSDRFSAERPKGSFSTLEIQRTEQGDSAMYLCASSLRERGAEAFFGQGTRLTVV.

The J gene is TRBJ1-2, the V gene TRBV20-1; D not certain. This CDR3 is 11 amino acids long. V shed 7 bases and J shed 1 base, with 7 bases lying between them. Germline CDR1 reads DFQATT; CDR2 reads SNEGSKA (reference sequence). CDR3 protein: CSVGSNYGYTF. The CDR3, as DNA: TGCAGTGTCGGGAGTAACTATGGCTACACCTTC.

This chain uses TRBV7-8 with TRBJ2-7; 9 bases match TRBD2. The V and J ends lost 1 base and 0 bases, in that order; junction bases with no gene match: 1. The CDR3 has 15 amino acids. Germline loops: CDR1 SGHVS, CDR2 FQNEAQ. Here the CDR3 reads CASSLGSGSSYEQYF. The CDR3 DNA follows: TGTGCCAGCAGCTTAGGTAGCGGGAGCTCCTACGAGCAGTACTTC.

The V and J genes are TRBV2 and TRBJ2-2, with 7 bases aligning to TRBD2. Germline CDR1 and CDR2: SNHLY and FYNNEI. The CDR3 extends over 13 amino acids. Trimming cost V 8 bases and J 7 bases; bases outside gene matches: 7. CDR3 sequence: CASGREGDGELFF. CDR3 nucleotides: TGTGCCAGCGGGAGGGAAGGGGACGGGGAGCTGTTTTTT.

V usage is TRBV9 and J usage is TRBJ2-7, with 11 nucleotides matching TRBD2. This CDR3 is built from 19 residues. Germline trimming cut 0 bases from V and 2 bases from J; bases unmatched to any gene: 13. CDR1 and CDR2 (germline): SGDLS, YYNGEE. CDR3 region: CASSVGGTGLLAGAYEQYF. The DNA of the CDR3 is TGTGCCAGCAGCGTAGGTGGGACAGGACTACTAGCGGGAGCCTACGAGCAGTACTTC.

J is TRBJ1-1 and V is TRBV9; 7 bases agree with TRBD1. The CDR3 is 13 amino acids. Per the germline V gene, CDR1 is SGDLS and CDR2 is YYNGEE. The trim removed 4 bases at V and 5 bases at J, leaving 5 bases unmatched. CDR3 bases: TGTGCCAGCAGCTCCAGGGGGGGGACTGAAGCTTTCTTT. This gives the protein CASSSRGGTEAFF.

The rearrangement joins TRBV6-4 to TRBJ2-3; no clear D. Germline V lookup: CDR1 MRHNA, CDR2 SNTAGT. The CDR3 contains 13 residues. Trimming cost V 0 bases and J 5 bases, with 6 bases left between them. The CDR3 region has the DNA TGTGCCAGCAGTGACTCTCCGATAGATACGCAGTATTTT. As protein: CASSDSPIDTQYF.

The chain combines TRBV5-6 with TRBJ2-1, with D hard to call. Trimming removed 0 bases at V and 1 base at J, with 8 bases between. The germline V gene has CDR1 SGHDT and CDR2 YYEEEE. This CDR3 spans 15 amino acids. Here the CDR3 DNA reads TGTGCCAGCAGCTTGGACTGGTTTTCCTACAATGAGCAGTTCTTC. Translated: CASSLDWFSYNEQFF. Full variable domain (remainder filled in from reference TRBV5-6 and TRBJ2-1): DAGVTQSPTHLIKTRGQQVTLRCSPKSGHDTVSWYQQALGQGPQFIFQYYEEEERQRGNFPDRFSGHQFPNYSSELNVNALLLGDSALYLCASSLDWFSYNEQFFGPGTRLTVL.

The V gene is TRBV10-3, the J gene TRBJ1-1; D is undetermined. Germline assignment: CDR1 ENHRY and CDR2 SYGVKD. Trimming cost V 4 bases and J 1 base, with 13 bases left between them. The CDR3 is made up of 15 amino acids. CDR3 sequence (DNA): TGTGCCATCAGTGGGGCGGGCTCCGGGAACACTGAAGCTTTCTTT. The encoded protein is CAISGAGSGNTEAFF.

The rearrangement joins TRBV7-2 to TRBJ1-2; TRBD1 might be the D (6 bases). The CDR3 runs 18 residues. Between the trimmed V and J ends, which lost 5 bases and 4 bases, there was a span of 26 bases. Germline V gene lookup returns CDR1 SGHTA and CDR2 FQGNSA. CDR3 coding DNA: TGTGCCAGCAGCCGCCAGAGTCGACAGGTTCCTCTTCCCTATGGCTACACCTTC. Translation: CASSRQSRQVPLPYGYTF.

The CDR3 DNA reads as TGTGCCAGCAGTTTCCTAGCGGGAGAAGGTGAGAACATTCAGTACTTC. It translates to CASSFLAGEGENIQYF. This chain joins TRBV28 and TRBJ2-4; 10 nucleotides align to TRBD2. This CDR3 spans 16 amino acids. The J segment lost 7 bases and the V segment lost 3 bases, leaving 9 bases of the junction unmatched. Germline values: CDR1 MDHEN, CDR2 SYDVKM.

CDR3 amino acids: CAWSRQVNEQYF. The CDR3 DNA is TGTGCCTGGAGTAGGCAGGTAAACGAGCAGTACTTC. The J gene is TRBJ2-7, the V gene TRBV30; D gene unclear. Trimming stripped 2 bases from V and 5 bases from J, with 10 bases between. Germline-derived CDR1 and CDR2 are GTSNPN and SVGIG (reference sequence). The CDR3 is 12 residues long. Looking up the rest from reference TRBV30 and TRBJ2-7 gives the full variable domain: SQTIHQWPATLVQPVGSPLSLECTVEGTSNPNLYWYRQAAGRGLQLLFYSVGIGQISSEVPQNLSASRPQDRQFILSSKKLLLSDSGFYLCAWSRQVNEQYFGPGTRLTVT.

The chain carries TRBV29-1 and TRBJ2-2, with D possibly being TRBD1 (5 bases). Trimming took 5 bases from V and 1 from J, leaving 8 bases between them. Germline V gene sequence: CDR1 SQVTM, CDR2 ANQGSEA. The CDR3 has 13 residues. The CDR3: CSVWGLNTGELFF. In DNA form, the CDR3 reads TGCAGCGTTTGGGGCCTGAACACCGGGGAGCTGTTTTTT.

This clone was observed a handful of times. The rearrangement uses TRBV7-9 and TRBJ2-7; D remains unclear. Germline assignment: CDR1 SEHNR and CDR2 FQNEAQ (reference sequence). V was pared by 1 base and J by 4 bases, with 5 bases between. This CDR3 is 12 amino acids long. The CDR3 spells CASSLGRYEQYF. The CDR3 DNA reads TGTGCCAGCAGCTTAGGCAGATACGAGCAGTACTTC. The full variable domain, completed using reference TRBV7-9 and TRBJ2-7, is DTGVSQNPRHKITKRGQNVTFRCDPISEHNRLYWYRQTLGQGPEFLTYFQNEAQLEKSRLLSDRFSAERPKGSFSTLEIQRTEQGDSAMYLCASSLGRYEQYFGPGTRLTVT.

The chain carries TRBV10-2 and TRBJ2-7, with 7 bases lining up with TRBD1. The junction had 10 bases not matched to a gene; V was cut back by 2 bases and J by 3 bases. Germline CDR1 reads WSHSY; CDR2 reads SAAADI. This CDR3 comprises 16 residues. DNA of the CDR3: TGCGCCAGCAGTGAGGACCAGACAGGGTTCGTCTACGAGCAGTACTTC. Translating gives CASSEDQTGFVYEQYF.

The chain couples TRBV9 to TRBJ2-1; either TRBD1 or TRBD2 may supply D (5 bases each). Germline values: CDR1 SGDLS, CDR2 YYNGEE. V dropped 4 bases and J dropped 9 bases, with 11 bases sitting between them. The CDR3 has 12 amino acids. The CDR3 DNA is TGTGCCAGCAGCCCGGGACCCCGTGAGCAGTTCTTC. Translated: CASSPGPREQFF.

A single count supports this clone. V gene TRBV30 combines with J gene TRBJ2-6; D uncertain. CDR1 and CDR2 (germline): GTSNPN, SVGIG (reference sequence). The V gene lost 0 bases and the J gene lost 4 bases, with 7 bases spanning the gap. This CDR3 has 14 amino acids. CDR3 in DNA: TGTGCCTGGAGTGTGCCAGCCGGGGCCAACGTCCTGACTTTC. Its translation is CAWSVPAGANVLTF.

This clone is a singleton in its sample. The chain links TRBV9 to TRBJ2-3, with D perhaps matching TRBD1 (6 bases). Trimming took 0 bases from V and 3 from J, leaving 11 bases between them. The germline V gene encodes CDR1 SGDLS and CDR2 YYNGEE. This CDR3 region has 15 residues. The CDR3 DNA reads TGTGCCAGCAGCGTAGTGAAGGGGGAGACAGATACGCAGTATTTT. Amino acid sequence: CASSVVKGETDTQYF.

The genes are TRBV5-1 and TRBJ1-4; weak D call: TRBD1 (6 bases). V lost 3 bases, J lost 5 bases, and 14 bases lay in between. The CDR3 is made up of 15 amino acids. Germline assignment: CDR1 SGHRS and CDR2 YFSETQ. CDR3 bases: TGCGCCAGCAGCTGGGGGGCGACAGACAATGAAAAACTGTTTTTT. It encodes CASSWGATDNEKLFF.

This clone was observed a single time. CDR3 DNA sequence: TGTGCCATCAGTGATGTCGGGGGAACTAGCGGTTCCTATGAGCAGTTCTTC. Translated: CAISDVGGTSGSYEQFF. The chain combines TRBV10-3 with TRBJ2-1; 8 positions match TRBD2. In germline, CDR1 is ENHRY, CDR2 SYGVKD. The trim removed 3 bases at V and 8 bases at J, leaving 15 bases unmatched. The CDR3 loop spans 17 amino acids.

The V gene is TRBV27, the J gene TRBJ1-6; D gene ambiguous. Germline assignment: CDR1 MNHEY and CDR2 SMNVEV (reference sequence). V was trimmed by 4 bases and J by 8 bases, leaving 12 bases between them. This CDR3 comprises 14 residues. As DNA, the CDR3 is TGTGCCAGCAGTTCCGCCCGAACCGATTCACCCCTCCACTTT. It is translated as CASSSARTDSPLHF.

The gene calls are TRBV29-1 and TRBJ1-3, with a possible D match to TRBD1 (5 bases). The V and J ends lost 7 bases and 0 bases respectively, with 10 bases between them. This CDR3 region has 13 residues. Germline CDR1 reads SQVTM; CDR2 reads ANQGSEA. CDR3 sequence reads: CSGGMSSGNTIYF. CDR3 nucleotide sequence: TGCAGCGGGGGGATGAGCTCTGGAAACACCATATATTTT.

The gene calls are TRBV28 and TRBJ1-5; possibly TRBD1 for D (5 bases). V lost 3 bases to trimming and J lost 6 bases, with 15 bases between them. Germline V gives CDR1 MDHEN, CDR2 SYDVKM. This CDR3 has 15 residues. Here the CDR3 reads CASSLVGRAGQPQHF. CDR3 coding DNA: TGTGCCAGCAGTTTGGTAGGCAGGGCTGGTCAGCCCCAGCATTTT.

The DNA of the CDR3 is TGTGCCAGCAGCCGACAGGAGCGGTACGAGCAGTACTTC. It translates to CASSRQERYEQYF. The chain couples TRBV28 to TRBJ2-7; D might be TRBD1 (6 bases). Looked up from germline, CDR1 is MDHEN and CDR2 is SYDVKM. Trimming took 6 bases from V and 4 from J, leaving 13 bases between them. This CDR3 has 13 residues.

The chain joins TRBV4-1 to TRBJ2-5; the D gene is possibly TRBD1 (6 bases). CDR3 length: 14 residues. V lost 1 base to trimming and J lost 2 bases, with 8 bases between them. From germline, CDR1 is MGHRA and CDR2 YSYEKL. For the CDR3, the DNA is TGCGCCAGCAGCCAAGCAGGGGAACAAGAGACCCAGTACTTC. Protein: CASSQAGEQETQYF.

The J gene is TRBJ2-7, the V gene TRBV13; the D gene is possibly TRBD1 (6 bases). The CDR3 is made up of 12 amino acids. Germline V gene lookup returns CDR1 PRHDT and CDR2 FYEKMQ (reference sequence). V was pared by 5 bases and J by 2 bases, with 7 bases between. This CDR3 is CASSRQAYEQYF. The CDR3 nucleotides read TGTGCCAGCAGCCGACAGGCCTACGAGCAGTACTTC.

This rearrangement joins TRBV10-3 to TRBJ2-7, with TRBD1 matching over 9 bases. Germline CDR1 is ENHRY and CDR2 is SYGVKD. The junction had 11 bases not matched to a gene; V was cut back by 3 bases and J by 2 bases. This CDR3 region has 17 residues. CDR3 nucleotide sequence: TGTGCCATCAGTGACATTACGGACAGGGGATCAACCTACGAGCAGTACTTC. Protein product: CAISDITDRGSTYEQYF.

The gene calls are TRBV7-2 and TRBJ2-7, with TRBD2 identical over 8 bases. J was trimmed by 6 bases and V by 2 bases; bases with no gene match: 18. There are 18 residues in the CDR3. Germline CDR1 and CDR2: SGHTA and FQGNSA. The CDR3 sequence is CASSLLGFGTGRAGEQYF. The CDR3 coding sequence is TGTGCCAGCAGCTTATTGGGGTTCGGGACCGGGAGGGCCGGCGAGCAGTACTTC. The entire variable domain, with the rest obtained from reference TRBV7-2 and TRBJ2-7, is as follows: GAGVSQSPSNKVTEKGKDVELRCDPISGHTALYWYRQSLGQGLEFLIYFQGNSAPDKSGLPSDRFSAERTGGSVSTLTIQRTQQEDSAVYLCASSLLGFGTGRAGEQYFGPGTRLTVT.